The 28 T cell receptor beta chains below were found in one sample sequenced in a study of identical twins. Via MiXCR, TCRdb re-called the 5' RACE reads, giving one row per CDR3 protein. The sample carries 450,000 or so distinct CDR3 sequences, less than 25% recorded once. The data were also submitted as part of a second study, on T cells expressing NK-cell markers.

Specimen: CD4+ T cells sorted from blood. These receptors were taken from a woman aged 18 to 35 in good health.

The chain joins TRBV20-1 to TRBJ2-7; D call uncertain. Germline-derived CDR1 and CDR2 are DFQATT and SNEGSKA (reference sequence). This CDR3 comprises 14 residues. Trimming stripped 1 base from V and 1 base from J, with 11 bases between. CDR3 residues: CSARGPDGSYEQYF. The CDR3 DNA is TGCAGTGCTAGAGGCCCCGACGGGTCCTACGAGCAGTACTTC.

The chain recombines TRBV11-2 with TRBJ2-2; TRBD2 might be the D (5 bases). V shed 5 bases and J shed 0 bases, with 25 bases lying between them. This CDR3 has 20 amino acids. CDR1 is SGHAT, CDR2 FQNNGV, per germline. CDR3 sequence: CASSGRVSEGRRANTGELFF. CDR3 DNA sequence: TGTGCCAGCAGCGGAAGAGTCTCAGAGGGCCGAAGGGCGAACACCGGGGAGCTGTTTTTT.

In its sample, this clonotype was seen once. The rearrangement joins TRBV12-3 or TRBV12-4 to TRBJ1-5; a possible D gene is TRBD1 (6 bases). Trimming cost V 5 bases and J 4 bases, with 15 bases left between them. CDR3 length: 15 amino acids. CDR3 bases: TGTGCCAGCAGTCAAGGGGGGACTCCGAATCAGCCCCAGCATTTT. It yields the protein CASSQGGTPNQPQHF.

The rearrangement uses TRBV5-1 and TRBJ2-7; 8 bases agree with TRBD2. In germline, CDR1 is SGHRS, CDR2 YFSETQ. The CDR3 consists of 15 residues. V shed 5 bases, J shed 3 bases, and the junction held 10 bases outside the gene matches. This chain's CDR3 is CASSTVAGNRYEQYF. In DNA, the CDR3 is TGCGCCAGCAGTACGGTAGCGGGAAACCGCTACGAGCAGTACTTC.

Only a few counts were recorded for this clonotype. This chain connects TRBV5-1 to TRBJ2-7; TRBD1 might be the D (6 bases). This CDR3 region has 14 residues. Per germline, CDR1 SGHRS and CDR2 YFSETQ. With 4 bases removed from V and 4 bases from J, the gap between germline ends came to 15 bases. The chain's CDR3 is CASSPGRGGYEQYF. In nucleotides, the CDR3 is TGCGCCAGCAGCCCTGGCAGGGGTGGATACGAGCAGTACTTC.

In this sample, this clonotype turned up a few times. V gene TRBV18 combines with J gene TRBJ2-7, with 11 bases that match TRBD2. Germline lookup yields CDR1 KGHSH and CDR2 LQKENI. Unmatched junction bases numbered 7, after V lost 7 bases and J lost 2 bases. CDR3 length: 15 residues. CDR3 region: CASLRTSGPTYEQYF. The CDR3 DNA sequence: TGTGCCAGCTTACGGACTAGCGGGCCTACCTACGAGCAGTACTTC.

The chain employs TRBV28 and TRBJ1-2; D gene uncertain. Germline-derived CDR1 and CDR2 are MDHEN and SYDVKM. There are 13 residues in the CDR3. The V gene lost 3 bases and the J gene lost 2 bases, with 7 bases spanning the gap. Here the CDR3 reads CASSFKRNYGYTF. CDR3 coding DNA: TGTGCCAGCAGTTTCAAAAGGAACTATGGCTACACCTTC.

There are many counts of this clonotype. The chain links TRBV5-8 to TRBJ1-1; no reliable D call. CDR1 is SGHTS and CDR2 is YDEGEE in the germline V gene. This CDR3 is 15 amino acids long. Between the trimmed V and J ends, which lost 0 bases and 0 bases, there was a span of 9 bases. CDR3 residues: CASSLGRQLNTEAFF. CDR3 in DNA: TGTGCCAGCAGCTTGGGAAGGCAGCTGAACACTGAAGCTTTCTTT. The variable domain in full, with the rest retrieved from reference TRBV5-8 and TRBJ1-1, is EAGVTQSPTHLIKTRGQQATLRCSPISGHTSVYWYQQALGLGLQFLLWYDEGEERNRGNFPPRFSGRQFPNYSSELNVNALELEDSALYLCASSLGRQLNTEAFFGQGTRLTVV.

This clonotype has more than one count but fewer than ten. J is TRBJ2-2 and V is TRBV11-2; D is unclear. V was clipped by 3 bases and J by 0 bases, with 8 bases between them. The germline gives CDR1 SGHAT, CDR2 FQNNGV. The CDR3 extends over 15 amino acids. The CDR3, as DNA: TGTGCCAGCAGCTTTTTACGGCCGAACACCGGGGAGCTGTTTTTT. It yields the protein CASSFLRPNTGELFF. Drawing the rest from reference TRBV11-2 and TRBJ2-2, the complete variable domain is EAGVAQSPRYKIIEKRQSVAFWCNPISGHATLYWYQQILGQGPKLLIQFQNNGVVDDSQLPKDRFSAERLKGVDSTLKIQPAKLEDSAVYLCASSFLRPNTGELFFGEGSRLTVL.

The rearrangement joins TRBV6-5 to TRBJ2-7; D remains ambiguous. Germline CDR1 reads MNHEY; CDR2 reads SVGAGI. The V end lost 4 bases, the J end lost 2 bases, and 18 bases lay between the germline ends. This CDR3 spans 16 amino acids. The DNA of the CDR3 is TGTGCCAGCAGTTCTAGATTACGGGCGGCAGCCTACGAGCAGTACTTC. Protein product: CASSSRLRAAAYEQYF.

The V and J genes are TRBV18 and TRBJ2-2, with D unresolved. The CDR3 runs to 16 residues. The V gene lost 0 bases and the J gene lost 4 bases, with 12 bases spanning the gap. Germline V gene lookup returns CDR1 KGHSH and CDR2 LQKENI. The CDR3 DNA sequence: TGTGCCAGCTCACCACCGTTAGGGTTTGGCACCGGGGAGCTGTTTTTT. Amino acids: CASSPPLGFGTGELFF.

There are a few counts of this clonotype. The V and J genes are TRBV5-1 and TRBJ1-6; D call uncertain. Germline values: CDR1 SGHRS, CDR2 YFSETQ. Trimming removed 6 bases from V and 7 bases from J, with 11 bases in between. There are 13 residues in the CDR3. CDR3 sequence (DNA): TGCGCCAGCAAAATAGAGGAGAATTCACCCCTCCACTTT. Protein product: CASKIEENSPLHF. Full variable domain (remainder filled in from reference TRBV5-1 and TRBJ1-6): KAGVTQTPRYLIKTRGQQVTLSCSPISGHRSVSWYQQTPGQGLQFLFEYFSETQRNKGNFPGRFSGRQFSNSRSEMNVSTLELGDSALYLCASKIEENSPLHFGNGTRLTVT.

This clonotype was counted a few times. The chain is built from TRBV21-1 and TRBJ2-1; the table calls TRBD2, which could not be checked here. TRBV21-1 is a listed pseudogene. The CDR3 runs 18 residues. CDR3 loop: CASSPRRPGTQTYNEQFF. DNA for the CDR3: TGTGCCAGCAGCCCTCGGCGGCCCGGGACTCAGACCTACAATGAGCAGTTCTTC.

This clonotype has only a few counts. The chain has TRBV14 and TRBJ2-1; weak D call: TRBD1 (6 bases). V shed 4 bases and J shed 4 bases, with 17 bases lying between them. The CDR3 sequence is 16 residues long. Germline loops: CDR1 SGHDN, CDR2 FVKESK. In nucleotides, the CDR3 is TGTGCCAGCAGCCTTCACAGGGCCACCCGTTACAATGAGCAGTTCTTC. Its protein product is CASSLHRATRYNEQFF. Full variable domain (remainder filled in from reference TRBV14 and TRBJ2-1): EAGVTQFPSHSVIEKGQTVTLRCDPISGHDNLYWYRRVMGKEIKFLLHFVKESKQDESGMPNNRFLAERTGGTYSTLKVQPAELEDSGVYFCASSLHRATRYNEQFFGPGTRLTVL.

The chain combines TRBV5-1 with TRBJ2-3, with D maybe TRBD2 (6 bases). CDR3 size: 14 residues. The V end lost 6 bases, the J end lost 2 bases, and 13 bases lay between the germline ends. CDR1 and CDR2 from the germline V gene are SGHRS and YFSETQ. CDR3: CASNGGPSTDTQYF. The DNA of the CDR3 is TGCGCCAGCAACGGGGGACCATCCACAGATACGCAGTATTTT. The complete variable domain, with remaining parts taken from reference TRBV5-1 and TRBJ2-3, reads KAGVTQTPRYLIKTRGQQVTLSCSPISGHRSVSWYQQTPGQGLQFLFEYFSETQRNKGNFPGRFSGRQFSNSRSEMNVSTLELGDSALYLCASNGGPSTDTQYFGPGTRLTVL.

This chain connects TRBV29-1 to TRBJ2-7, with D possibly matching TRBD1 (6 bases). The CDR3 runs to 13 residues. Germline CDR1 and CDR2: SQVTM and ANQGSEA. The ends were cut back, 5 bases at V and 2 bases at J, with 13 bases in the middle. The CDR3 sequence: CSVLSTGTYEQYF. CDR3 in DNA: TGCAGCGTTTTATCGACAGGTACCTACGAGCAGTACTTC.

This clonotype came up a few times. The chain joins TRBV5-1 to TRBJ2-1; maybe TRBD2 (6 bases). V lost 4 bases to trimming and J lost 6 bases, with 14 bases between them. The CDR3 covers 14 residues. In germline, CDR1 is SGHRS, CDR2 YFSETQ. The CDR3 is CASSLGWRGNEQFF. CDR3 bases: TGCGCCAGCAGCCTCGGGTGGCGGGGCAATGAGCAGTTCTTC.

This clonotype was picked up a small number of times. This chain connects TRBV12-3 or TRBV12-4 to TRBJ2-5; TRBD2 is a possible D gene (6 bases). V dropped 2 bases and J dropped 5 bases, with 9 bases sitting between them. This CDR3 has 13 residues. In DNA form, the CDR3 reads TGTGCCAGCAGTTTAATCCGGGGGGAGACCCAGTACTTC. Translating it yields CASSLIRGETQYF.

The V and J genes are TRBV6-1 and TRBJ2-7, with TRBD2 matching over 8 bases. Losses at the gene ends were 3 bases for V and 3 bases for J; bases not matched to a gene: 7. Germline CDR1 is MNHNS and CDR2 is SASEGT. This CDR3 comprises 15 residues. Here the CDR3 reads CASSDFPGGDYEQYF. For the CDR3, the DNA is TGTGCCAGCAGTGATTTTCCGGGGGGGGACTACGAGCAGTACTTC.

The gene calls are TRBV20-1 and TRBJ2-7; TRBD2 matches at 8 bases. CDR1 is DFQATT, CDR2 SNEGSKA, per germline (reference sequence). The CDR3 runs 12 residues. Trimming cost V 5 bases and J 3 bases; bases outside gene matches: 3. The CDR3 is CSAVLADYEQYF. As DNA, the CDR3 is TGCAGTGCTGTACTAGCGGACTACGAGCAGTACTTC.

The chain recombines TRBV10-3 with TRBJ2-3; tentatively, D is TRBD1 (6 bases). The CDR3 extends over 13 amino acids. V was pared by 9 bases and J by 0 bases, with 10 bases between. Germline CDR1 reads ENHRY; CDR2 reads SYGVKD. In nucleotides, the CDR3 is TGTGCCATTGGACAGCCAAGCACAGATACGCAGTATTTT. Protein sequence: CAIGQPSTDTQYF.

This clonotype was seen more than once but under ten times. The chain couples TRBV19 to TRBJ2-7; no clear D. V was shortened by 5 bases and J by 7 bases, with 9 bases between the two germline ends. CDR1 and CDR2 from the germline V gene are LNHDA and SQIVND (reference sequence). This CDR3 is 11 amino acids long. The CDR3 DNA sequence: TGTGCCAGTAGTCATGCGAGGGAGCAGTACTTC. It encodes CASSHAREQYF. The variable domain in full, with the rest retrieved from reference TRBV19 and TRBJ2-7, is DGGITQSPKYLFRKEGQNVTLSCEQNLNHDAMYWYRQDPGQGLRLIYYSQIVNDFQKGDIAEGYSVSREKKESFPLTVTSAQKNPTAFYLCASSHAREQYFGPGTRLTVT.

This clonotype came up a few times. The gene calls are TRBV13 and TRBJ1-6; 8 bases agree with TRBD1. The CDR3 has 16 amino acids. Trimming cost V 0 bases and J 6 bases; bases outside gene matches: 4. Germline CDR1 PRHDT, CDR2 FYEKMQ (reference sequence). The CDR3 sequence is CASSLGGTGFNSPLHF. CDR3 nucleotides: TGTGCCAGCAGCTTAGGAGGGACAGGATTTAATTCACCCCTCCACTTT.

The V call is TRBV7-2, the J call TRBJ2-1; TRBD2 matches 7 bases. The CDR3 has 14 residues. Germline V gives CDR1 SGHTA, CDR2 FQGNSA. J lost 9 bases, V lost 0 bases, and 5 bases had no gene match. CDR3 amino acids: CASSLARRGGEQFF. The CDR3 DNA reads TGTGCCAGCAGCTTAGCGAGGCGCGGGGGTGAGCAGTTCTTC. The complete variable domain, with remaining parts taken from reference TRBV7-2 and TRBJ2-1, reads GAGVSQSPSNKVTEKGKDVELRCDPISGHTALYWYRQSLGQGLEFLIYFQGNSAPDKSGLPSDRFSAERTGGSVSTLTIQRTQQEDSAVYLCASSLARRGGEQFFGPGTRLTVL.

This chain uses TRBV5-1 with TRBJ2-5; 7 bases map to TRBD2. Germline CDR1 SGHRS, CDR2 YFSETQ. V lost 0 bases to trimming and J lost 4 bases; unmatched junction nucleotides: 9. This CDR3 is built from 16 residues. The CDR3 DNA reads as TGCGCCAGCAGCTTGGGTAGCGCGGGGGACCTAGAGACCCAGTACTTC. Its protein product is CASSLGSAGDLETQYF.

The V and J genes are TRBV10-3 and TRBJ2-3; the D gene is possibly TRBD2 (5 bases). Germline V gene lookup returns CDR1 ENHRY and CDR2 SYGVKD. The V end lost 11 bases, the J end lost 5 bases, and 17 bases lay between the germline ends. There are 13 residues in the CDR3. CDR3 amino acids: CAPYRGREDTQYF. The CDR3 DNA reads as TGTGCCCCTTATCGGGGTCGAGAAGATACGCAGTATTTT.

The sample holds a few counts of this clonotype. The rearrangement uses TRBV6-2 or TRBV6-3 and TRBJ2-4; TRBD1 matches at 10 bases. J was trimmed by 14 bases and V by 0 bases; bases with no gene match: 7. Per germline, CDR1 MNHEY and CDR2 SVGEGT. CDR3 size: 14 residues. The CDR3 bases are TGTGCCAGCAGTTACTCCGGGACAGGGGTCCCGAAGTACTTC. Translated: CASSYSGTGVPKYF.

This clonotype was detected only a few times. The chain joins TRBV20-1 to TRBJ2-5; no definite D call. V gave up 1 base and J gave up 0 bases, with 12 bases separating them. CDR1 and CDR2 from the germline V gene are DFQATT and SNEGSKA (reference sequence). CDR3 length equals 15 residues. The CDR3 loop reads CSARVGHVYQETQYF. CDR3 coding DNA: TGCAGTGCTAGAGTAGGTCACGTATACCAAGAGACCCAGTACTTC.